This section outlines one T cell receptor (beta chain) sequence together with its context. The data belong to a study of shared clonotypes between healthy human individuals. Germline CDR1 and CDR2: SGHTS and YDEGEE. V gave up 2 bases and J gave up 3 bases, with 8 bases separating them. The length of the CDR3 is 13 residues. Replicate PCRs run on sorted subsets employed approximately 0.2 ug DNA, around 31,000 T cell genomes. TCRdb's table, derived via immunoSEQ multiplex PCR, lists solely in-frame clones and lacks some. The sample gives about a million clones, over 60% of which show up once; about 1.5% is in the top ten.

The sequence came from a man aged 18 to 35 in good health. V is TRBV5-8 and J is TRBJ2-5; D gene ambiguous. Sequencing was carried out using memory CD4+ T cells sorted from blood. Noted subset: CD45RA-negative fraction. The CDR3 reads CASSLSGEETQYF. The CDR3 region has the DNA TGTGCCAGCAGCTTATCTGGGGAAGAGACCCAGTACTTC.